This T cell receptor beta chain is drawn from a study of blood T cell repertoires in COVID-19. Study information: The samples span acute and convalescent COVID-19 from the United States, Italy and Spain. T cells, B-cell-depleted T cells, or PBMCs supplied cDNA or gDNA.

Looked up from germline, CDR1 is SGHNT and CDR2 is YENEEA. The CDR3 is made up of 15 amino acids. V lost 2 bases and J lost 4; bases outside the gene matches: 6. TCRdb's table, derived via immunoSEQ multiplex PCR, lists solely in-frame clones and lacks some. This sample has roughly 200,000 clones, with less than 90% found just once. Study members were between roughly 18 and 100 years old and lived in 24 US regions. Allocation to cohorts depended on clinical history reported by the participants. This sequence originates from a woman aged 25-40 years who had been exposed to COVID-19. Sequenced sample: PBMCs or T cells enriched from blood (not recorded which). The J gene is TRBJ1-2, the V gene TRBV11-3, with 8 bases lining up with TRBD1. The DNA for the CDR3 is TGTGCCAGCAGCTTATACCAGGGGGCTTTCTATGGCTACACCTTC. This translates into CASSLYQGAFYGYTF.